Below, 7 T cell receptor beta chains from the same sample are listed, as sequenced in a study of somatic mutations in cytotoxic T cells in rheumatoid arthritis. Measured with immunoSEQ multiplex PCR; TCRdb has only the in-frame clones, and not every one. Counted here are 15,000 to 20,000 clones, roughly 80% occurring once; the ten biggest clones make up around 9.3%. Sequences were obtained from CD8+ T cells sorted from blood. The receptors shown here come from an adult with rheumatoid arthritis.

The chain is built from TRBV27 and TRBJ1-4, with 8 bases identical to TRBD1. Germline V gives CDR1 MNHEY, CDR2 SMNVEV (reference sequence). CDR3 size: 18 residues. V shed 6 bases and J 8 bases; nucleotides not matched to a gene: 20. Written as DNA, the CDR3 is TGTGCCAGCAGACTTATGACCGGGACAGGACCTGAGGGGGAAAAACTGTTTTTT. Translating it yields CASRLMTGTGPEGEKLFF.

This clone occurred once. A read error may account for a junction end that differs from germline. The chain combines TRBV7-9 with TRBJ2-7, with no clear D. The CDR3 is 15 residues long. Germline CDR1 reads SEHNR; CDR2 reads FQNEAQ (reference sequence). The CDR3 DNA reads TGTGCCAGCAGGCCACGCTCGGGTAATAGGAACGAGCAGCACTTC. Protein sequence: CASRPRSGNRNEQHF.

The chain links TRBV27 to TRBJ2-5; maybe TRBD1 (7 bases). The CDR3 is made up of 16 amino acids. Germline lookup yields CDR1 MNHEY and CDR2 SMNVEV (reference sequence). With 5 bases removed from V and 2 bases from J, the gap between germline ends came to 18 bases. The CDR3 protein is CASSPELQGGQETQYF. The DNA for the CDR3 is TGTGCCAGCAGTCCCGAACTTCAGGGGGGACAAGAGACCCAGTACTTC.

The chain carries TRBV2 and TRBJ2-3; 10 bases match TRBD2. The CDR3 has 17 amino acids. Germline trimming cut 2 bases from V and 2 bases from J; bases unmatched to any gene: 7. The V gene's germline CDR1 is SNHLY and CDR2 FYNNEI. The DNA for the CDR3 is TGTGCCAGCAGTGAATCACTAGCGGGGCATCCCACAGATACGCAGTATTTT. Translating gives CASSESLAGHPTDTQYF. The full variable domain, rest sourced from reference TRBV2 and TRBJ2-3, is EPEVTQTPSHQVTQMGQEVILRCVPISNHLYFYWYRQILGQKVEFLVSFYNNEISEKSEIFDDQFSVERPDGSNFTLKIRSTKLEDSAMYFCASSESLAGHPTDTQYFGPGTRLTVL.

V gene TRBV6-6 combines with J gene TRBJ1-1, with 7 bases identical to TRBD1. The CDR3 covers 13 residues. Germline lookup yields CDR1 MNHNY and CDR2 SVGAGI (reference sequence). With 6 bases clipped from V and 0 bases from J, the junction kept 1 base outside the gene matches. The CDR3 loop reads CASRTGLNTEAFF. The CDR3 DNA follows: TGTGCCAGCAGGACAGGGTTGAACACTGAAGCTTTCTTT.

This clone was counted a few times. This chain connects TRBV7-9 to TRBJ2-7, with D perhaps being TRBD1 or TRBD2 (6 bases each). The CDR3 loop spans 16 amino acids. Germline CDR1 reads SEHNR; CDR2 reads FQNEAQ (reference sequence). V lost 1 base and J lost 9, with 22 bases in between. The CDR3 nucleotides read TGTGCCAGCAGCTTAGACGAGGCTGGGGGGCAACGAGTGCAGTACTTC. Protein sequence: CASSLDEAGGQRVQYF.

CDR3 residues: CASSPQRGALTSTDTQYF. CDR3 DNA: TGTGCCAGCAGCCCCCAGCGGGGGGCTCTGACTAGCACAGATACGCAGTATTTT. The chain employs TRBV7-3 and TRBJ2-3; TRBD2 matches 9 bases. There are 18 residues in the CDR3. Per the germline V gene, CDR1 is SGHTA and CDR2 is FQGTGA. The ends lost 5 bases at V and 0 bases at J; junction bases unmatched: 12.